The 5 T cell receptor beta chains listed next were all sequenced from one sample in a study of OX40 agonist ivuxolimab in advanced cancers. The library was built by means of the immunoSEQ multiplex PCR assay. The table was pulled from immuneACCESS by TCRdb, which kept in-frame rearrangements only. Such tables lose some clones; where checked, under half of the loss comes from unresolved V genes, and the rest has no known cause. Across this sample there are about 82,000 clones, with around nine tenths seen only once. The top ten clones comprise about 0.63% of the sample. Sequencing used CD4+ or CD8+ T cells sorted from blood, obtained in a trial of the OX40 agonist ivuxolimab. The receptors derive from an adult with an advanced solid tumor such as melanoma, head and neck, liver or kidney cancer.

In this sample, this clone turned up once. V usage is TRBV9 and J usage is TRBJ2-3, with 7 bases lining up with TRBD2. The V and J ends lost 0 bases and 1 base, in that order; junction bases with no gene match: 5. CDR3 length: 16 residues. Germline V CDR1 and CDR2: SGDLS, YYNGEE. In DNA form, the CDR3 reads TGTGCCAGCAGCGTAGCGGGTCTAGCGGGCACAGATACGCAGTATTTT. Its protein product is CASSVAGLAGTDTQYF.

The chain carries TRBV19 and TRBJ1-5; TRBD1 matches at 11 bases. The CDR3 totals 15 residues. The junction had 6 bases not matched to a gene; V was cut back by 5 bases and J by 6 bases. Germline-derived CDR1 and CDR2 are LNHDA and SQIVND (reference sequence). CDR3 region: CASSHGTGGGQPQHF. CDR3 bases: TGTGCCAGTAGTCATGGGACAGGGGGAGGTCAGCCCCAGCATTTT.

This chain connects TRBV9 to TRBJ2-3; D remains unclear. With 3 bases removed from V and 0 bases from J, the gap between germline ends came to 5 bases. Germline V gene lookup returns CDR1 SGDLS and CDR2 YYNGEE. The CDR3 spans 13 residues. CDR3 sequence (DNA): TGTGCCAGCAGCGGAGTCAGCACAGATACGCAGTATTTT. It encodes CASSGVSTDTQYF.

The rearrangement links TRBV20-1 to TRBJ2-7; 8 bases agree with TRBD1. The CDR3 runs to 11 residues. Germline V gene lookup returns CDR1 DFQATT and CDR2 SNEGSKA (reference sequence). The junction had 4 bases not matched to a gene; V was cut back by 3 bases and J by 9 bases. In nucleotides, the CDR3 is TGCAGTGCTAGCGGACAGGGAGGGCAGTACTTC. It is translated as CSASGQGGQYF.

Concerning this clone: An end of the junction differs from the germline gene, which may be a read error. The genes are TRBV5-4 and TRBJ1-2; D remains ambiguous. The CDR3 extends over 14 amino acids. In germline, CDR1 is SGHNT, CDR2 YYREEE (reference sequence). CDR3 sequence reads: CASSLEVLGHGYTF. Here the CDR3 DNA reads TGTGCCAGCAGTTTGGAGGTGCTCGGTCATGGCTACACCTTC.